The following is a TCR beta chain sequence with its context. Its antigen has not been determined. Per-base qualities were not stored, and no clone one base away is much larger. This sample was included in a study of beta chain features in type 1 diabetes (dated by TCRdb to about 2018). With regard to the full study: Patients and healthy donors did not differ in mean age, gender distribution, total cell number or subset yield. In the study, TCRB repertoires of sorted circulating CD4+ T cell subsets from recently diagnosed type 1 diabetes patients were compared with those of matched healthy donors. A total of 100 million to 140 million sorted cells were examined across all samples, and the number of cells per subset was strongly correlated with RNA yield. Regulatory and stem cell-like memory subsets were obtained from only 8 patients and roughly 8 healthy donors, while naive and central memory subsets were obtained from all 30 or so donors.

The entire isolated RNA was reverse transcribed using the High Capacity cDNA Reverse Transcription Kit, and thus expressed TCRB transcripts were sequenced. Naive, central memory and regulatory T cell samples underwent deep immunoSEQ sequencing, averaging approximately 3.5 million total reads per sample. After sorted cells were lysed in RLT buffer, RNA was extracted with DNase-treated RNeasy Micro or Mini kits, with the choice depending on cell number. To prevent cross-contamination, each cell subset was processed individually, whereas patient and healthy donor samples were processed jointly. The immunoSEQ multiplex PCR was used to amplify TCRB sequences from cDNA, generating 87-bp fragments that spanned the CDR3 region. Amplicons were sequenced on the Illumina HiSeq platform. On the study's bioinformatics: Synthetic template baselines were used to correct PCR bias computationally, reads within Hamming distance 2 were collapsed, and singletons that could not be merged were discarded. By aligning reads against IMGT, V, D and J genes, CDR3 length, and insertions or deletions at six rearrangement sites were assigned. Clonotype counts were normalized to sorted cell number within each subset before computing true diversity and Gini coefficients with the tcR R package. The overlap coefficient, calculated on TCRB nucleotide sequences, was used to quantify repertoire sharing. This immuneACCESS table, as held by TCRdb, lists in-frame sequences with V and J called but not all clones. Of the missing ones, under half trace to an unresolved V gene in checked studies; the others have no known cause. Clone size and the V and J calls come from that table; the DNA yielded D and trimming. A total of approximately 150,000 clones appear in this sample, approximately 13% of them only once. 1% to 1.5% of the sample is held by the ten biggest clonotypes.

The CDR3 contains 13 residues, cysteine and phenylalanine counted. Here the CDR3 DNA is all that survives: 39 bases in frame from base 1. CDR1 is given as MNHEY and CDR2 as SMNVEV, both from the germline V gene (reference sequence). The junction shows trimming of 4 bases on V and 3 bases on J, and the gene matches do not reach 2 bases of it. Study-level results and caveats: Because the HLA sub-analyses included only small numbers of individuals, any influence of HLA type on TCRB rearrangement was left unresolved. Patients with type 1 diabetes made fewer insertions and deleted more nucleotides at VDJ recombination sites, implying thymic rearrangement abnormalities. In all four CD4+ subsets, TCRB CDR3 length was moderately but significantly shorter in type 1 diabetes patients. Naive, central memory and regulatory TCRB repertoires appeared more similar among patients than among healthy donors. Because cDNA rather than genomic DNA was sequenced, highly expressing activated cells could have been over-represented, although no difference in activation and CD3 levels was found between groups. PCR may preferentially amplify shorter templates, but because patient and control samples were amplified and corrected together, any resulting skew would affect both groups equally.

From each donor, a single peripheral blood sample of 95 to 150 mL on average was drawn into heparinised tubes. A BD FACSAria II was used to sort naive, central memory, regulatory and stem cell-like memory CD4+ T cells with a panel that included CD45RO, CCR7, CD25, CD127, CD95 and CD27. All sorted populations exceeded 95% purity. PBMCs were separated immediately by Lymphoprep density gradient centrifugation and were stained directly, without being cultured. To minimize batch effects, samples were stained and sorted in pairs, one healthy donor with one patient per experiment. This clonotype originated in a man younger than 35 with type 1 diabetes. Material: central memory CD4+ T cells from blood. Rearrangement joined TRBV27 to TRBJ2-7, and 8 junction bases match TRBD1. The CDR3 amino acid sequence is: CASSSDRDYEQYF. The DNA reads TGTGCCAGCAGTTCGGACAGGGACTACGAGCAGTACTTC.